This T cell receptor (beta chain) was found in a study of blood T cell repertoires in COVID-19. The wider study: Both acute and convalescent COVID-19 samples were obtained from the United States, Italy and Spain. Nucleic acid was either cDNA or gDNA, and it came from T cells, B-cell-depleted T cells, or PBMCs.

This clone was counted once. How the authors handled the data: Amplifying reference gene primers gave estimates of nucleated cell counts. Clones were sequenced by immunoSEQ multiplex PCR, and TCRdb holds only the in-frame ones, with some missing. Clone size and the V and J calls come from that table; the DNA yielded D and trimming. The data contain under 300,000 clones, roughly 87% of them seen just once; the ten biggest clones take up 0.7% to 0.85%. The CDR3 is made up of 14 amino acids. V lost 4 bases, J lost 9 bases, and 16 bases lay in between. CDR1 SGHVS and CDR2 FQNEAQ come from the germline V gene.

The sample was peripheral blood. V usage is TRBV7-8 and J usage is TRBJ1-5; possibly TRBD1 for D (6 bases). The TCR sequence derives from a woman in her 30s with acute or convalescent COVID-19. The CDR3, as DNA: TGTGCCAGCAGCTCAACAGGGTCGTACACGCCCCAGCATTTT. It specifies CASSSTGSYTPQHF.